This T cell receptor (beta chain) was captured by sequencing in a study of T cell responses to AZD1222 COVID-19 vaccine. Clones were read by immunoSEQ multiplex PCR, and TCRdb kept only the in-frame ones, dropping some. The repertoire holds around 100,000 clones, with about 90% as singletons. Pooling covered second doses at about 4 or about 12 weeks. Whole-study results and caveats: Donors skewed white British and female; clonal diversity was possibly underestimated. Rises in breadth and depth of Spike-specific TCRs came after two AZD1222 doses.

On this clone: The antigen is not known.

Source: peripheral blood, taken 28 days after the second AZD1222 dose. This clonotype was sampled from an adult who received the AZD1222 COVID-19 vaccine.

The CDR3, as DNA: TGTGCCAGCCTCAGGGGGCGCATGAACACTGAAGCTTTCTTT. The encoded protein is CASLRGRMNTEAFF. The chain joins TRBV2 to TRBJ1-1; 8 bases align to TRBD1. J gave up 0 bases and V 8 bases, and 5 bases lay outside the gene matches. Germline V gene lookup returns CDR1 SNHLY and CDR2 FYNNEI. The CDR3 consists of 14 residues.